This T cell receptor (beta chain) was documented in a study of shared clonotypes between healthy human individuals. This CDR3 is built from 15 residues. Germline loops: CDR1 MDHEN, CDR2 SYDVKM. V gave up 7 bases and J gave up 5 bases; unmatched junction bases: 14. The table came from immunoSEQ multiplex PCR; TCRdb's copy has only in-frame clones and leaves some out. The profile shows about half a million clones, more than 75% of them singletons. All participating donors were Caucasian adults from Nashville, Tennessee. This TCR came from a woman in her thirties or forties in good health. Some clones in this sample may be carry-over from other donors' samples. Input material: PBMCs. The chain combines TRBV28 with TRBJ2-7; 7 bases match TRBD2. The CDR3 DNA reads TGTGCCAGCACTCCACGGGGGAGGGGCTCACACGAGCAGTACTTC. Its protein is CASTPRGRGSHEQYF.